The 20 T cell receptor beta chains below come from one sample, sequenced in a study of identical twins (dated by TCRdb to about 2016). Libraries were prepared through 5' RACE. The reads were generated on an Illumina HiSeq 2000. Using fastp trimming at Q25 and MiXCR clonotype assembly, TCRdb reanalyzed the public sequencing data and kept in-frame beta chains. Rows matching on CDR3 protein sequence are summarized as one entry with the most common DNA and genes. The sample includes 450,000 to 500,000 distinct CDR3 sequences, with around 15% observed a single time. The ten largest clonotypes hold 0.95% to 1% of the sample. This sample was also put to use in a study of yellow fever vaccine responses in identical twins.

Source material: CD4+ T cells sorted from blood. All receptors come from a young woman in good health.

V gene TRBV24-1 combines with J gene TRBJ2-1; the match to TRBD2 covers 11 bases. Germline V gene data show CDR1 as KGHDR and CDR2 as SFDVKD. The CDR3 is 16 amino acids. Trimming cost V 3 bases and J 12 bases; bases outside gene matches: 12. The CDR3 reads CATSDDGTSGASGQFF. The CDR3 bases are TGTGCCACCAGTGATGACGGGACTAGCGGAGCTAGTGGGCAGTTCTTC.

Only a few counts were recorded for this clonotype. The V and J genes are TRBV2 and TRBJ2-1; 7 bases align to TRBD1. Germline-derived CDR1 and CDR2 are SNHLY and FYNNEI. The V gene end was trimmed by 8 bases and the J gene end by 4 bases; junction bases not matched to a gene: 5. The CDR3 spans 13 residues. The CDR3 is CASPGQTYNEQFF. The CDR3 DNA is TGTGCCAGCCCGGGACAGACATACAATGAGCAGTTCTTC.

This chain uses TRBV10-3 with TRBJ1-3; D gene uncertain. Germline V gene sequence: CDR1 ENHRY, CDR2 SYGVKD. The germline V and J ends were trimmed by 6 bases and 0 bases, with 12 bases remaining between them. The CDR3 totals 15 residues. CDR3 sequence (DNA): TGTGCCATCAGCTCATACATCAGCTCTGGAAACACCATATATTTT. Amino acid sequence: CAISSYISSGNTIYF.

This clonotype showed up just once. Here the CDR3 DNA reads TGTGCCAGCAGCCGGAGTACTGGGGCCAACGTCCTGACTTTC. This encodes CASSRSTGANVLTF. The chain employs TRBV6-1 and TRBJ2-6, with D unresolved. CDR3 length: 14 amino acids. V was clipped by 6 bases and J by 2 bases, with 8 bases between them. The V gene's germline CDR1 is MNHNS and CDR2 SASEGT.

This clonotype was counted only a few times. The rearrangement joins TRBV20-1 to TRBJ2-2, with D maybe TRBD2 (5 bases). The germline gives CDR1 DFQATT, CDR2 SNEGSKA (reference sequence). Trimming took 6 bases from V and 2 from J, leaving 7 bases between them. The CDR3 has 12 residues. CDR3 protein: CSAGDNTGELFF. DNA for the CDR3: TGCAGTGCCGGGGATAACACCGGGGAGCTGTTTTTT.

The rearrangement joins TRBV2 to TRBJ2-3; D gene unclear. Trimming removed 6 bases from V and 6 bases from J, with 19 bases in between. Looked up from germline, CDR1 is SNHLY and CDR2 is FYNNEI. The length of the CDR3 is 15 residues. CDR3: CASSPGRSLADTQYF. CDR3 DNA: TGTGCCAGCAGCCCCGGAAGGTCGTTAGCCGATACGCAGTATTTT.

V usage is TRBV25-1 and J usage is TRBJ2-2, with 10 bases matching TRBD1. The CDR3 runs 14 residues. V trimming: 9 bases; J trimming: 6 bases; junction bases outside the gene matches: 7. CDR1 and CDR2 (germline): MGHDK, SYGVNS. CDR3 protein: CARGQGTSSGELFF. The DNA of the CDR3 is TGTGCCAGGGGACAGGGGACAAGCTCCGGGGAGCTGTTTTTT.

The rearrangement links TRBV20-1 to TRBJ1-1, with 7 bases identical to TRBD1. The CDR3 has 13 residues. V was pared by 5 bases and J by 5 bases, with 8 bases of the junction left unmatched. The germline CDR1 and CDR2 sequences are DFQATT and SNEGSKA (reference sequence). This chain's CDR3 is CSALGQLFTEAFF. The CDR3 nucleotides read TGCAGTGCTTTGGGACAGCTTTTTACTGAAGCTTTCTTT.

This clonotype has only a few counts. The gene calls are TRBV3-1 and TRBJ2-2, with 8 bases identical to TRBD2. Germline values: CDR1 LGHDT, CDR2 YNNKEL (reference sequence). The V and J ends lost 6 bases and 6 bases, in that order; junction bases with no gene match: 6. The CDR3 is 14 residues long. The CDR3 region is CASRLAGPSGELFF. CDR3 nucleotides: TGTGCCAGCAGGTTAGCGGGGCCTTCCGGGGAGCTGTTTTTT.

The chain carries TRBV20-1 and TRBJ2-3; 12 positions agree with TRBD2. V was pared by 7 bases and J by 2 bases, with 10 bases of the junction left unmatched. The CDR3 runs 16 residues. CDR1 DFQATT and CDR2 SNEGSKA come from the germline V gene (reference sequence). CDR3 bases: TGCAGTGTCCTTTATGGACTAGCGGGACCCACAGATACGCAGTATTTT. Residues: CSVLYGLAGPTDTQYF.

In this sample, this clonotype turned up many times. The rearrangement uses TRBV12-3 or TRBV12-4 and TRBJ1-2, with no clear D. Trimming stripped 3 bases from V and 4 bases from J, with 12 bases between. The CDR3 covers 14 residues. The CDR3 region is CASSFKVLIYGYTF. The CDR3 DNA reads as TGTGCCAGCAGTTTTAAGGTGTTAATCTATGGCTACACCTTC.

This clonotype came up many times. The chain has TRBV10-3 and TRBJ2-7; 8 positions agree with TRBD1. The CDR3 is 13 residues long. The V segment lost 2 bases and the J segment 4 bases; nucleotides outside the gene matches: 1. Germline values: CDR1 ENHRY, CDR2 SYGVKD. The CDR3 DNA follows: TGTGCCATCAGTGAGGGGACAGGTTACGAGCAGTACTTC. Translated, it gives CAISEGTGYEQYF.

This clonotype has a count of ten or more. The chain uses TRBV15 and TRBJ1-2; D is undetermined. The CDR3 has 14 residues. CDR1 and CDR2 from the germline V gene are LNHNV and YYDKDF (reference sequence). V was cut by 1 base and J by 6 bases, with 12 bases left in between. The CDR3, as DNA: TGTGCCACCAGCAGAGCTAATCCCGCCCATGGCTACACCTTC. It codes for CATSRANPAHGYTF.

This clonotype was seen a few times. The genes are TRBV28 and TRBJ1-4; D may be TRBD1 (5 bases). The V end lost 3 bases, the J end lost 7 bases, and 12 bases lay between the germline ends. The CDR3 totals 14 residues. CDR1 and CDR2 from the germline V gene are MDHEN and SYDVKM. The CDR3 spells CASSFSGRAEKLFF. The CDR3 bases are TGTGCCAGCAGTTTTTCAGGGCGGGCTGAAAAACTGTTTTTT. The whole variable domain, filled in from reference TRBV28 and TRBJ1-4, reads DVKVTQSSRYLVKRTGEKVFLECVQDMDHENMFWYRQDPGLGLRLIYFSYDVKMKEKGDIPEGYSVSREKKERFSLILESASTNQTSMYLCASSFSGRAEKLFFGSGTQLSVL.

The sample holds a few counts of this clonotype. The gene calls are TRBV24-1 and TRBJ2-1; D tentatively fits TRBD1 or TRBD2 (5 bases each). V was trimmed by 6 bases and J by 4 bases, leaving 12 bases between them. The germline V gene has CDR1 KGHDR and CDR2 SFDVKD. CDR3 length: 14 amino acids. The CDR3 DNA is TGTGCCACCAGTCGGGGCCAGTCGTACAATGAGCAGTTCTTC. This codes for CATSRGQSYNEQFF.

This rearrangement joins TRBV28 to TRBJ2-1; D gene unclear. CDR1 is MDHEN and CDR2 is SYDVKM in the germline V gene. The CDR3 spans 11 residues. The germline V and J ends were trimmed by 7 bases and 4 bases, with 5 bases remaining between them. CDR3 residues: CASILYNEQFF. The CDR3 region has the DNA TGTGCCAGCATACTTTACAATGAGCAGTTCTTC.

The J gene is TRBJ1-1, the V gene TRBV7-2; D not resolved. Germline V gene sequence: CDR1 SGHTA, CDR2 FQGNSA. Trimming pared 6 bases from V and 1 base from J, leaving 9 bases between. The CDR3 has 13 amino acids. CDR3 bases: TGTGCCAGCAGGACGGATCAGAACACTGAAGCTTTCTTT. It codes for CASRTDQNTEAFF.

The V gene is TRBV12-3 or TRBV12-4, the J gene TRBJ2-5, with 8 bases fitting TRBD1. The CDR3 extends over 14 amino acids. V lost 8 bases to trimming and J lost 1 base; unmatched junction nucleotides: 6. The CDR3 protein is CASLGDRTQETQYF. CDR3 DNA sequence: TGTGCCAGCCTTGGGGACAGGACCCAAGAGACCCAGTACTTC.

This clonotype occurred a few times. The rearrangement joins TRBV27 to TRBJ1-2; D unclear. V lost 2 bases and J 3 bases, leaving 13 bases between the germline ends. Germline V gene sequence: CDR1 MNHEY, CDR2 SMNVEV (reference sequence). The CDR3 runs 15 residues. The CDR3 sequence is CASSLKLSAYYGYTF. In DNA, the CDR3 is TGTGCCAGCAGTTTAAAACTGTCGGCCTACTATGGCTACACCTTC.

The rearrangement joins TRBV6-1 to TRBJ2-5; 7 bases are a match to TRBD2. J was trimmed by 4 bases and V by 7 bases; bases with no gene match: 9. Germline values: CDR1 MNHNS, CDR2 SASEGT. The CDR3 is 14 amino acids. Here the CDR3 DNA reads TGTGCCAGCACCCTGACACGGGGGGTAGAGACCCAGTACTTC. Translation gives CASTLTRGVETQYF.